The present TCR beta chain was sequenced within a study of shared clonotypes between healthy human individuals. The study, taken as a whole, reports: Few donors limited the genetic and exposure-history diversity represented.

For this clone: Antigen specificity is unknown.

Unsorted PBMC replicate PCRs drew on 300 ng DNA, representing some 30,000 T cell genomes. The authors' processing: Junction-only immunoSEQ sequences carried no quality scores, so filtering differed. TCRdb keeps only in-frame clones here, not all; method: immunoSEQ multiplex PCR. Clone size and V and J calls were adopted from that table, with D and trimming inferred from the DNA. Of nearly 500,000 clones listed, 75% to 85% are singletons. The sequenced sample consisted of PBMCs. The sequence was obtained from a woman aged 40 to 50 in good health. Some clones in this sample may be carry-over from other donors' samples.

The CDR3 is CASSRKGGIGGFDPVQFF. Here the CDR3 DNA reads TGTGCCAGCAGTCGAAAGGGGGGAATTGGAGGGTTTGATCCGGTGCAGTTCTTC. The chain combines TRBV2 with TRBJ2-1; possibly TRBD1 or TRBD2 for D (6 bases each). Trimming removed 5 bases from V and 12 bases from J, with 32 bases in between. Germline CDR1 reads SNHLY; CDR2 reads FYNNEI. The CDR3 length is 18 residues.